This TCR beta chain was identified in a study of graft-versus-host responses after intestinal transplantation. Whole-study findings and limits: Analysis identified GvH clones in recipient marrow, with some appearing first in ileum or blood.

Germline lookup yields CDR1 SGHKS and CDR2 YYEKEE (reference sequence). Trimming stripped 2 bases from V and 3 bases from J, with 14 bases between. The CDR3 spans 15 residues. Details on this clone: The antigen remains unidentified.

Sequencing used immunoSEQ multiplex PCR; TCRdb keeps in-frame clones, though not all of them. The sample shows about 59,000 clones, about 94% of them seen only once. The chain couples TRBV5-5 to TRBJ2-5, with a possible D match to TRBD1 (6 bases). Source: unstimulated CD4+ T cells sorted from spleen or lymph node cells, taken before transplant. The sequence was obtained from a human donor who was the organ donor for an intestinal transplant. CDR3 coding DNA: TGTGCCAGCAGCTTTTATACAGGGCCAAAAGAGACCCAGTACTTC. It yields the protein CASSFYTGPKETQYF. Filled out from reference TRBV5-5 and TRBJ2-5, the complete variable domain reads DAGVTQSPTHLIKTRGQQVTLRCSPISGHKSVSWYQQVLGQGPQFIFQYYEKEERGRGNFPDRFSARQFPNYSSELNVNALLLGDSALYLCASSFYTGPKETQYFGPGTRLLVL.